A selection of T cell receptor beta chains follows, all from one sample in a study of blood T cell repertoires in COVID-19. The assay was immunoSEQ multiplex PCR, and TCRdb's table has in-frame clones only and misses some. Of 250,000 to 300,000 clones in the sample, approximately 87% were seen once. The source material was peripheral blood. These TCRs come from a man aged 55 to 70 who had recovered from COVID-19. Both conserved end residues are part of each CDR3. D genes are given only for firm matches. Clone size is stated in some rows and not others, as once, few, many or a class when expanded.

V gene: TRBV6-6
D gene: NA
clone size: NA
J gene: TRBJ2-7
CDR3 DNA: TGTGCCAGCAGTGAGTTGAACTACGAGCAGTACTTC
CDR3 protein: CASSELNYEQYF

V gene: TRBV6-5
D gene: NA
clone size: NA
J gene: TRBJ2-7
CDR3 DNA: TGTGCCAGCAGTTACGGGCCCTTCTACGAGCAGTACTTC
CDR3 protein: CASSYGPFYEQYF

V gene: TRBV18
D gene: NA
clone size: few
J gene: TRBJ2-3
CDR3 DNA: TGTGCCAGCTCAGTGAGCCGCACAGATACGCAGTATTTT
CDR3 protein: CASSVSRTDTQYF

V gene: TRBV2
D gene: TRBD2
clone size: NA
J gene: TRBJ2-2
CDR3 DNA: TGTGCCAGCAAGGGACCGGGACTAGGCAACACCGGGGAGCTGTTTTTT
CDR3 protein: CASKGPGLGNTGELFF

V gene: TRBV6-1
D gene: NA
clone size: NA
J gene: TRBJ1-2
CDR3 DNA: TGTGCCAGCAGTGATAAAAAGGGTCTGGGAGGTTTGGGCTACACCTTC
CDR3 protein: CASSDKKGLGGLGYTF

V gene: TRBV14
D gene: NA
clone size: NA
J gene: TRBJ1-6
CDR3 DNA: TGTGCCAGCAGCCAAATTGCCGGACAGTTTAATTCACCCCTCCACTTT
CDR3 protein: CASSQIAGQFNSPLHF

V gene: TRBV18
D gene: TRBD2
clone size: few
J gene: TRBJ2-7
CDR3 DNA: TGTGCCAGCTCAGGTTCCGGGACTACCTACGAGCAGTACTTC
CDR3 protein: CASSGSGTTYEQYF

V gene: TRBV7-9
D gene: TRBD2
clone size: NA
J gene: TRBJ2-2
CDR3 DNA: TGTGCCAGCAGCCCGCCGGGAGGTAGAGGCGGGGAGCTGTTTTTT
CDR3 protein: CASSPPGGRGGELFF

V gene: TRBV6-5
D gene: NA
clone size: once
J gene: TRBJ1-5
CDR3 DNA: TGTGCCAGCAGCCCAGGGTGGGGCAATCAGCCCCAGCATTTT
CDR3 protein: CASSPGWGNQPQHF

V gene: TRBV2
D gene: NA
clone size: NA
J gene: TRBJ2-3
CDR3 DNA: TGTGCCAGCAACTCTTACCGCACAGATACGCAGTATTTT
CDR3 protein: CASNSYRTDTQYF

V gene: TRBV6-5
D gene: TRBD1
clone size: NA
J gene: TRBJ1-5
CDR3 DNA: TGTACCATCTCGGACAGGATCAATCAGCCCCAGCATTTT
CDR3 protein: CTISDRINQPQHF

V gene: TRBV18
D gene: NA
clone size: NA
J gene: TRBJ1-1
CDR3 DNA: TGTGCCAGCTCACCGACAAACCGGGAGAACACTGAAGCTTTCTTT
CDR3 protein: CASSPTNRENTEAFF

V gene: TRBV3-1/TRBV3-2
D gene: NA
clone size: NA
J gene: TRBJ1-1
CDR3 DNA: TGTGCCAGCAGCCAATTCCCAGAGGACACTGAAGCTTTCTTT
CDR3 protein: CASSQFPEDTEAFF

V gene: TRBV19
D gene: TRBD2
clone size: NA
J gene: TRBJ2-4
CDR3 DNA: TGTGCCAGTAGTAAACGACAGGGGACTAGCGGGACGGTAGCCAAAAACATTCAGTACTTC
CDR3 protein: CASSKRQGTSGTVAKNIQYF

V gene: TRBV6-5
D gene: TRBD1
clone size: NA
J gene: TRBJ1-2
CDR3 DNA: TGTGCCAGCAGTTTGGACAGGGGGCGGGGTGGCTACACCTTC
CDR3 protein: CASSLDRGRGGYTF

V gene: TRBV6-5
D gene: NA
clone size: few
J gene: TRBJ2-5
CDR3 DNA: TGTGCCAGCAGGAGGAACACCCCGGTGGAGACCCAGTACTTC
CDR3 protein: CASRRNTPVETQYF

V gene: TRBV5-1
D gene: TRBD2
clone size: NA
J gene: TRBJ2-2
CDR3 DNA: TGCGCCAGCAGCCCTGGGAGCCTAGCGGGAGGGGCCCGGGAGCTGTTTTTT
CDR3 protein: CASSPGSLAGGARELFF

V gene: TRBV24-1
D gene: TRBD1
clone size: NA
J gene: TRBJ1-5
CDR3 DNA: TGTGCCACCAGTGATCCGAGGACAGGGGGAAACAATCAGCCCCAGCATTTT
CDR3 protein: CATSDPRTGGNNQPQHF

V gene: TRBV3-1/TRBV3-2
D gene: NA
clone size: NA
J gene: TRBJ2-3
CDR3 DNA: TGTGCCAGCAGCCAAGAGATCCACAAGAATACGCAGTATTTT
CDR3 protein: CASSQEIHKNTQYF

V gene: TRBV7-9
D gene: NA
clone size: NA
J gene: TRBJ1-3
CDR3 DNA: TGTGCCAGCAGCAAGGCGGGTGGGAGTTCTGGAAACACCATATATTTT
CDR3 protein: CASSKAGGSSGNTIYF

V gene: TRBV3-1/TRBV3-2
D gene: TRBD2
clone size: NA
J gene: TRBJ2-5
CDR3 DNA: TGTGCCAGCAGCCAAGATTGGCGGGGGCAAGAGACCCAGTACTTC
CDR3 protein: CASSQDWRGQETQYF

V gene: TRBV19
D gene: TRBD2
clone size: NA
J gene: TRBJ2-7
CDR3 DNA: TGTGCCAGTAGTAGGGGACTAGCGGGAGGCGAGCAGTACTTC
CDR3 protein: CASSRGLAGGEQYF

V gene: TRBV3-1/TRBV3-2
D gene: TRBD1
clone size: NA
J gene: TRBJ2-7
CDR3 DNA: TGTGCCAGCAGCCAAGCCGGGACAGGGGCTGCGGGCGAGCAGTACTTC
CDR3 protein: CASSQAGTGAAGEQYF

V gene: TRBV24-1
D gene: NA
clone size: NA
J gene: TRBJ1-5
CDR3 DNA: TGTGCCACCCAACAGTGGCGGGGGCAGCCCCAGCATTTT
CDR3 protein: CATQQWRGQPQHF

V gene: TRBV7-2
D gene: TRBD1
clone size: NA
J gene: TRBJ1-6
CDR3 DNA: TGTGCCAGCAGCGTACAGGGGGCGAGGAATTCACCCCTCCACTTT
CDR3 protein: CASSVQGARNSPLHF

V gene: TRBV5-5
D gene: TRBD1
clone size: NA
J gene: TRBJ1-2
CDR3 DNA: TGTGCCAGCAGCTTGAGGGGACAGCCGAATGGCTACACCTTC
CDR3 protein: CASSLRGQPNGYTF

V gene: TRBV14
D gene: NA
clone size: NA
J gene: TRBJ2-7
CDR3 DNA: TGTGCCAGCAGCCAAATCGTGGGGGGAGAGCAGTACTTC
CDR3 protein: CASSQIVGGEQYF

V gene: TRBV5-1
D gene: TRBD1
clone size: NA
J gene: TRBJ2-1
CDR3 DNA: TGCGCCAGCAGCCTCAACCCGGGACAGGGGGCAGCTGAGCAGTTCTTC
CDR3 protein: CASSLNPGQGAAEQFF

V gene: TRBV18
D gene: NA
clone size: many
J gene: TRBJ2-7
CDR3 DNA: TGTGCCAGCTCACCAGGACTCAGTTCCTACGAGCAGTACTTC
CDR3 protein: CASSPGLSSYEQYF

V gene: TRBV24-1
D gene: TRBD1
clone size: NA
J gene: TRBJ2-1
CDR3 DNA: TGTGCCACCAGTGACACCGGGACAGGGCGCAATGAGCAGTTCTTC
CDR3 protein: CATSDTGTGRNEQFF

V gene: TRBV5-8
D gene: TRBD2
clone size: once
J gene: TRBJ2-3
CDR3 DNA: TGTGCCAGCAGCCGGGGCGGGGGGCTTAGCACAGATACGCAGTATTTT
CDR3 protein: CASSRGGGLSTDTQYF

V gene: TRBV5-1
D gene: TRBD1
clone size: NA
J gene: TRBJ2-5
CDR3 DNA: TGCGCCAGCAGCTTGGGGAGGGACAGGATCCAAGAGACCCAGTACTTC
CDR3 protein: CASSLGRDRIQETQYF

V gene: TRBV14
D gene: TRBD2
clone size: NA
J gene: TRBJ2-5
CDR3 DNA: TGTGCCAGCAGCCCCGTGGGACTAGCGAGGAGCGAAGAGACCCAGTACTTC
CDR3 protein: CASSPVGLARSEETQYF

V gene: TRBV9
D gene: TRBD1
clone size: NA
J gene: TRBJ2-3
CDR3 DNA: TGTGCCAGCAGGGACTCAGGGACAGAGCGGCAGTATTTT
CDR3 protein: CASRDSGTERQYF

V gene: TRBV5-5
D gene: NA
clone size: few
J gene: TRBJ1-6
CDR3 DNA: TGTGCCAGCAGCTTGGTTACAGGAAATTCACCCCTCCACTTT
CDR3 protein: CASSLVTGNSPLHF

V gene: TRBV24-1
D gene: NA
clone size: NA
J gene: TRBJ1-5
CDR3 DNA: TGTGCCACCGGGGCGGGGGCTGGTCAGCCCCAGCATTTT
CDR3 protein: CATGAGAGQPQHF

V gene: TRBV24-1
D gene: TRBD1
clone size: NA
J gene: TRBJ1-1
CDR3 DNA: TGTGCCACCAGAGGGACAGGGGGATTGGGCACTGAAGCTTTCTTT
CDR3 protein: CATRGTGGLGTEAFF

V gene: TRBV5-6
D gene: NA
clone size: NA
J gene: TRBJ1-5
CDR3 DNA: TGTGCCAGCAGCGCCGGAAGGAGATATCAGCCCCAGCATTTT
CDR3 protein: CASSAGRRYQPQHF

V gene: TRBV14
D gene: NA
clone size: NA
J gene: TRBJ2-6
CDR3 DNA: TGTGCCAGCAGCCAAGATTACCTGATGGTGAGCTCTGGGGCCAACGTCCTGACTTTC
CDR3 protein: CASSQDYLMVSSGANVLTF

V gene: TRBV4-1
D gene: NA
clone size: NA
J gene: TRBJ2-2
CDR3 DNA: TGCGCCAGCAGCCAAGAAGGAACGGGAAGGGAGCTGTTTTTT
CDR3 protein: CASSQEGTGRELFF

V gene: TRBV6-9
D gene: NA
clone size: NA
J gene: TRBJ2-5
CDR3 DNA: TGTGCCAGCAGTTCATGGGCGGGGGAGACCCAGTACTTC
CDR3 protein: CASSSWAGETQYF

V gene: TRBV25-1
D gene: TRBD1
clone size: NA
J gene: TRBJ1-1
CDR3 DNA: TGTGCCAGCAGAGAGTCGGGACAGTCGGCCACTGAAGCTTTCTTT
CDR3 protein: CASRESGQSATEAFF

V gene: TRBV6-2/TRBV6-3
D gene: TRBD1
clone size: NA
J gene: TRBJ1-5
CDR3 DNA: TGTGCCAGCAGTCCCGGGACAGTGTTGGTATCGAATCAGCCCCAGCATTTT
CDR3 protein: CASSPGTVLVSNQPQHF

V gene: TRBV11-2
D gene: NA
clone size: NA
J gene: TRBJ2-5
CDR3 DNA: TGTGCCAGCAGCCCGACCCAAGAGGCCCAGTACTTC
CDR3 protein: CASSPTQEAQYF

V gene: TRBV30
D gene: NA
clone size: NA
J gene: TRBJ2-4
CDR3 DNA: TGTGCCTGGAGCTCGACCCTAGCGATCAAAAACATTCAGTACTTC
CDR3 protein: CAWSSTLAIKNIQYF

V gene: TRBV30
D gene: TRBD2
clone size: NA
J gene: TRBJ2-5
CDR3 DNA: TGTGCCTGGAGAACCCTTCCCGGGGGGGCCCAAGAGACCCAGTACTTC
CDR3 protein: CAWRTLPGGAQETQYF

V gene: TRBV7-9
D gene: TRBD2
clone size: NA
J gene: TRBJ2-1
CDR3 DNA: TGTGCCAGCAGCTTAGTGAGTGGTAGCGGGAGCAATCATGAGCAGTTCTTC
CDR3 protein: CASSLVSGSGSNHEQFF

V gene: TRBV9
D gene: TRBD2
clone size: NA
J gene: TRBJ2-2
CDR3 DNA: TGTGCCAGCAGAGGGACTAGCGGGAATTCCGGGGAGCTGTTTTTT
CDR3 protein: CASRGTSGNSGELFF

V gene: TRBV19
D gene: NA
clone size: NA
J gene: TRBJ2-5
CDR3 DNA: TGTGCCAGTAGTATTCGGAGTACCCAGTACTTC
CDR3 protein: CASSIRSTQYF

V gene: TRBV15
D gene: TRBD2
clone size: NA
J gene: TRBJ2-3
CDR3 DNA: TGTGCCACCAGCCGTAGCGGGGGAGGCACAGATACGCAGTATTTT
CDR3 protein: CATSRSGGGTDTQYF

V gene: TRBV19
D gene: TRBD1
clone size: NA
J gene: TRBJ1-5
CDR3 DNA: TGTGCCAGTAGCCCCGGGACAGGGGGGGGCAATCAGCCCCAGCATTTT
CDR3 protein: CASSPGTGGGNQPQHF

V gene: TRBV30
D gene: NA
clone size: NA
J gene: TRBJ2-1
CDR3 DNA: TGTGCCTGGACCCCTATGAGGGACACCGAATACAATGAGCAGTTCTTC
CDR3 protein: CAWTPMRDTEYNEQFF

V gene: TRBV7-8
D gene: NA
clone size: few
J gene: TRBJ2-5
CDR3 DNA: TGTGCCAGCAGCTGGGGCGCAGCGGAGACCCAGTACTTC
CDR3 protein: CASSWGAAETQYF

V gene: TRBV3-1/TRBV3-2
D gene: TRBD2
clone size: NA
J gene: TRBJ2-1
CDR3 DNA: TGTGCCAGCAGCCAAGTGTGGACTAGCGGCCGCGAGCAGTTCTTC
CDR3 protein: CASSQVWTSGREQFF

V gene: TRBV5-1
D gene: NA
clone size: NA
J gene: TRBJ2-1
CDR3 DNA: TGCGCCAGCAGCTTGGCGGCAGGGGCCTACAATGAGCAGTTCTTC
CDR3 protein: CASSLAAGAYNEQFF

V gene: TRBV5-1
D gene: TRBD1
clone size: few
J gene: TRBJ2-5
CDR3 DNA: TGCGCCAGCAGCCGTCGACAGGGAGTACAAGAGACCCAGTACTTC
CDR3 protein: CASSRRQGVQETQYF

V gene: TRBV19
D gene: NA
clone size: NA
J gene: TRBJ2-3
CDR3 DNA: TGTGCCACTTCCCTGGTGTCTTTAGGCACAGATACGCAGTATTTT
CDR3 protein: CATSLVSLGTDTQYF

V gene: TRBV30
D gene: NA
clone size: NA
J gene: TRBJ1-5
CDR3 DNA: TGTGCCTGGAGTCCGGCAGGGAATCAGCCCCAGCATTTT
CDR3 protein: CAWSPAGNQPQHF

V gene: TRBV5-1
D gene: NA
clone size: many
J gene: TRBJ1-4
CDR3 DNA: TGCGCCAGCAGCTTTGGCTCGAAGGGGCTTAATGAAAAACTGTTTTTT
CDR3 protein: CASSFGSKGLNEKLFF

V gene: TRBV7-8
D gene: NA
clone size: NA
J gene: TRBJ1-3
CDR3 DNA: TGTGCCAGCAGTGAACAGATCCCGATCTCTGGAAACACCATATATTTT
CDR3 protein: CASSEQIPISGNTIYF